Sequencing of this T cell receptor beta chain was carried out in a study of control samples from healthy donors and cancer patients (dated by TCRdb to 2018 to 2020). With regard to this clone: Its antigen has not been determined. Base-call qualities are not available, and no considerably larger clone is one nucleotide away.

CDR1 MDHEN and CDR2 SYDVKM are derived from the germline V gene. The CDR3 holds 14 amino acids from the cysteine to the phenylalanine. Of the read, only the CDR3 DNA is kept; its 42 bases are in frame from base 1. A distance of 13 bases separates the germline ends of V and J, which lose 4 bases and 3 bases respectively. The library came from the immunoSEQ multiplex PCR assay. The table comes from immuneACCESS by way of TCRdb, which keeps in-frame sequences with V and J called. Part of the clones is missing from these tables; in studies checked, under half for an unresolved V gene and the rest for unknown reasons. The sample table records 150,000 to 200,000 clones; 92% of these occur just once. 0.68% of the sample rests with the top ten.

The chain is encoded by TRBV28 joined to TRBJ2-7, with the D gene too uncertain to name. This receptor was obtained from a woman aged 25 to 39 in good health. The specimen sequenced was blood. This receptor carries the CDR3 CASSWTGFNYEQYF. Here is the DNA: TGTGCCAGCAGTTGGACGGGCTTCAACTACGAGCAGTACTTC.